This T cell receptor (beta chain) stems from a study of OX40 agonist ivuxolimab in advanced cancers. Trimming removed 4 bases from V and 7 bases from J; junction bases left unmatched: 8. The CDR3 runs 14 residues. CDR1 and CDR2 from the germline V gene are SEHNR and FQNEAQ (reference sequence). Libraries were prepared by immunoSEQ multiplex PCR; TCRdb keeps only in-frame clonotypes and omits some of them. The sample has more than 70,000 clones, around 80% seen once. The source material was CD4+ or CD8+ T cells sorted from blood, sampled in a trial of the OX40 agonist ivuxolimab. This receptor was identified in an adult with an advanced solid tumor such as melanoma, head and neck, liver or kidney cancer. The chain couples TRBV7-9 to TRBJ2-7; TRBD1 aligns across 9 bases. CDR3 protein: CASSWTGALREQYF. The CDR3, as DNA: TGTGCCAGCAGCTGGACAGGGGCTCTAAGGGAGCAGTACTTC.